Shown below are 8 T cell receptor beta chains from a single sample sequenced in a study of shared clonotypes between healthy human individuals. Naivety among CD8 cells was defined by CD45RO negativity and positive CCR7 selection, thereby excluding terminally differentiated effector memory CD45RA+ cells. Measured with immunoSEQ multiplex PCR; TCRdb has only the in-frame clones, and not every one. The sample contains under 2,000,000 clones, about 95% of which appear only once. Sample: naive CD8+ T cells sorted from blood. The receptors originated from a man aged 18-30 years in good health.

The V call is TRBV29-1, the J call TRBJ1-3; D perhaps matches TRBD1 (5 bases). Trimming removed 3 bases at V and 4 bases at J, with 13 bases between. The CDR3 totals 14 residues. Germline CDR1 SQVTM, CDR2 ANQGSEA. DNA for the CDR3: TGCAGCGTTGAGACGGGGGTAGCCGGAAACACCATATATTTT. This translates into CSVETGVAGNTIYF.

Here the CDR3 reads CASSDPGLAGPGELFF. CDR3 nucleotide sequence: TGTGCCAGCAGTGACCCGGGACTAGCGGGACCCGGGGAGCTGTTTTTT. The chain has TRBV2 and TRBJ2-2; 13 nucleotides line up with TRBD2. CDR1 SNHLY and CDR2 FYNNEI come from the germline V gene. Trimming removed 3 bases from V and 6 bases from J; junction bases left unmatched: 4. The CDR3 is 16 residues long.

Note on this clone: The same CDR3 can be traced to other DNA sequences in this sample. V gene TRBV30 combines with J gene TRBJ2-2; D is possibly TRBD1 (6 bases). The V gene's germline CDR1 is GTSNPN and CDR2 SVGIG (reference sequence). Trimming stripped 5 bases from V and 2 bases from J, with 9 bases between. This CDR3 spans 13 amino acids. The CDR3 DNA reads as TGTGCCTGGGGGACAACTAACACCGGGGAGCTGTTTTTT. Translation gives CAWGTTNTGELFF.

This chain joins TRBV30 and TRBJ1-4; no clear D. Trimming stripped 2 bases from V and 5 bases from J, with 9 bases between. The CDR3 is 13 amino acids. Germline CDR1 and CDR2: GTSNPN and SVGIG (reference sequence). The chain's CDR3 is CAWSPAGNEKLFF. The CDR3 bases are TGTGCCTGGAGTCCCGCGGGCAATGAAAAACTGTTTTTT.

The chain has TRBV6-1 and TRBJ1-6; no reliable D call. The CDR3 loop spans 16 amino acids. The V end lost 2 bases, the J end lost 0 bases, and 8 bases lay between the germline ends. In germline, CDR1 is MNHNS, CDR2 SASEGT. CDR3 sequence (DNA): TGTGCCAGCAGTGAACAGTCGAGCTCCTATAATTCACCCCTCCACTTT. Translating gives CASSEQSSSYNSPLHF.

The chain has TRBV4-1 and TRBJ2-2, with TRBD2 identical over 7 bases. Losses at the gene ends were 2 bases for V and 4 bases for J; bases not matched to a gene: 7. The germline V gene encodes CDR1 MGHRA and CDR2 YSYEKL. The length of the CDR3 is 16 residues. DNA of the CDR3: TGCGCCAGCAGCCAATGGGCGGGAGCCAGCACCGGGGAGCTGTTTTTT. Its translation: CASSQWAGASTGELFF.

This chain joins TRBV9 and TRBJ1-2, with D unclear. This CDR3 contains 14 residues. Looked up from germline, CDR1 is SGDLS and CDR2 is YYNGEE. Trimming shortened V by 0 bases and J by 6 bases, and 12 bases separated the two germline ends. The CDR3 sequence is CASSVATSFNGYTF. CDR3 nucleotide sequence: TGTGCCAGCAGCGTAGCTACAAGTTTTAATGGCTACACCTTC.

The genes are TRBV9 and TRBJ2-2, with D unclear. Germline-derived CDR1 and CDR2 are SGDLS and YYNGEE. Trimming shortened V by 2 bases and J by 7 bases, and 6 bases separated the two germline ends. The length of the CDR3 is 12 residues. The CDR3 bases are TGTGCCAGCAGCGTGCGCCACGGGGAGCTGTTTTTT. Its translation is CASSVRHGELFF.